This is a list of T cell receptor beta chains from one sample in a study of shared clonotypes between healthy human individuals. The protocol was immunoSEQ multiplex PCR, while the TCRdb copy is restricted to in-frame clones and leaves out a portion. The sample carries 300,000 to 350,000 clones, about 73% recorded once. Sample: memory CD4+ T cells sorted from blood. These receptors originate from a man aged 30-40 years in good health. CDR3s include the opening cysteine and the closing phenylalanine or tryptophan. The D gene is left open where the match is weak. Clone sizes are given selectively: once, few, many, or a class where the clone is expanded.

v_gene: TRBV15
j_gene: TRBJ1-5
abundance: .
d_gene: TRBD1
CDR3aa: CATRGQGASNQPQHF
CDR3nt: TGTGCCACCAGGGGACAGGGGGCCAGCAATCAGCCCCAGCATTTT

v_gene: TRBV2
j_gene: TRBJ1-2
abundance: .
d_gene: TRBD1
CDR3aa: CASSESTGGDGYTF
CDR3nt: TGTGCCAGCAGTGAATCGACAGGGGGCGATGGCTACACCTTC

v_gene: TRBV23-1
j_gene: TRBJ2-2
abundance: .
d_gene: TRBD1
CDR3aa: CASGPNYRGEAGELFF
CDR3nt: TGCGCCAGCGGGCCAAACTACAGGGGAGAGGCCGGGGAGCTGTTTTTT

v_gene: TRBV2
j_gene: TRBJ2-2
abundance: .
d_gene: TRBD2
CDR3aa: CATQRGGQAGELFF
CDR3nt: TGTGCCACACAACGGGGGGGGCAGGCCGGGGAGCTGTTTTTT

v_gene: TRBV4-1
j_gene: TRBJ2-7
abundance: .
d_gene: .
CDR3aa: CASSQVLRSYEQYF
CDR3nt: TGCGCCAGCAGCCAAGTTCTTCGGTCCTACGAGCAGTACTTC

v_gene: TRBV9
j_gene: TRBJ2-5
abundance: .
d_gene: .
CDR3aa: CASSVRLDQLVGQQETQYF
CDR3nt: TGTGCCAGCAGCGTGCGACTAGACCAACTAGTGGGCCAACAAGAGACCCAGTACTTC

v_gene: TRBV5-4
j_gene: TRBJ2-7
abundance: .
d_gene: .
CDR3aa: CASSPQNSYEQYF
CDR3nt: TGTGCCAGCAGCCCTCAAAACTCCTACGAGCAGTACTTC

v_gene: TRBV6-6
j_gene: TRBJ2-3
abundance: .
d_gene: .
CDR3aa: CASSYSRSDTQYF
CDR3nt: TGTGCCAGCAGTTACAGTCGGTCGGATACGCAGTATTTT

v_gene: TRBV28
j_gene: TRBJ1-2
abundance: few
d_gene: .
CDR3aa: CASSLGGSGALVYGYTF
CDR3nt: TGTGCCAGCAGTCTCGGCGGGTCAGGGGCCCTAGTCTATGGCTACACCTTC

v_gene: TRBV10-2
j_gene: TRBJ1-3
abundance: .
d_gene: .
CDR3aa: CASRETAFSGNTIYF
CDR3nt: TGCGCCAGCAGAGAGACAGCTTTCTCTGGAAACACCATATATTTT

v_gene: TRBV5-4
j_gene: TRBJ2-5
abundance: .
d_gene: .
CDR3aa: CATYRGLLVETQYF
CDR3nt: TGTGCCACCTACCGAGGACTTCTCGTGGAGACCCAGTACTTC

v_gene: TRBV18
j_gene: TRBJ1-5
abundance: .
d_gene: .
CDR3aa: CASSPGVRGENQPQHF
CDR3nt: TGTGCTAGCTCACCTGGGGTCCGGGGTGAGAATCAGCCCCAGCATTTT

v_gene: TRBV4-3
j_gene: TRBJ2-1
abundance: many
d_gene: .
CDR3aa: CASSPQEVSNEQFF
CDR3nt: TGCGCCAGCAGCCCCCAGGAGGTTTCGAATGAGCAGTTCTTC

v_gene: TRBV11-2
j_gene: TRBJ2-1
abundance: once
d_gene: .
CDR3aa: CASSFTVNEQFF
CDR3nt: TGTGCCAGCAGCTTTACGGTCAATGAGCAGTTCTTC

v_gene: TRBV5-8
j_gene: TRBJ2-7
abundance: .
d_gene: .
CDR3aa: CASSARRGTYEQYF
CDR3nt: TGTGCCAGCAGCGCAAGACGGGGAACCTACGAGCAGTACTTC

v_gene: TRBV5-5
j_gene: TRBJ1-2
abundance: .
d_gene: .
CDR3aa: CASSLGTASYGYTF
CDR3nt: TGTGCCAGCAGCTTAGGGACGGCCAGCTATGGCTACACCTTC

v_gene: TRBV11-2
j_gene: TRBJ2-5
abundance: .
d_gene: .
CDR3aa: CASSILGYQETQYF
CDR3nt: TGTGCCAGCAGCATACTAGGGTACCAAGAGACCCAGTACTTC

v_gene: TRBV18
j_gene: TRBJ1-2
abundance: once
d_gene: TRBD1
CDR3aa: CASSPPNYRDRDIGYTF
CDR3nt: TGTGCCAGCTCACCACCCAATTACCGGGACAGGGACATCGGCTACACCTTC

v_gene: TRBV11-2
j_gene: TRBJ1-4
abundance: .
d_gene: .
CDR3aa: CASSRDGATNEKLFF
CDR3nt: TGTGCCAGCAGCCGGGATGGGGCAACTAATGAAAAACTGTTTTTT

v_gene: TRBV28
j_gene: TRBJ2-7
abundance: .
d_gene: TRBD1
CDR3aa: CASRDRGGSYEQYF
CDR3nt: TGTGCCAGCAGGGACAGGGGGGGGTCCTACGAGCAGTACTTC

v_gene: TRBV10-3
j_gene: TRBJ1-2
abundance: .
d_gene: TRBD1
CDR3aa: CATGGQENLNYGYTF
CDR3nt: TGTGCCACAGGAGGACAGGAAAATCTTAACTATGGCTACACCTTC

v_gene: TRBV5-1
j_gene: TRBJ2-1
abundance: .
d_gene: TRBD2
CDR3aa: CASSSGTSDYNEQFF
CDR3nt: TGCGCCAGCAGCTCCGGGACTAGCGACTACAATGAGCAGTTCTTC

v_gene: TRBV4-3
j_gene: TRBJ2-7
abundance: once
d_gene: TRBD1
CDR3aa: CASSQNPAPVRGGRTSYEQYF
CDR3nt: TGCGCCAGCAGCCAAAACCCTGCACCGGTTCGAGGGGGCCGTACGTCCTACGAGCAGTACTTC

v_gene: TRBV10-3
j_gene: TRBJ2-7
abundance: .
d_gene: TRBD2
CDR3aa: CAISRTSGWISYEQYF
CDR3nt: TGTGCCATCAGCCGGACTAGCGGGTGGATCTCCTACGAGCAGTACTTC

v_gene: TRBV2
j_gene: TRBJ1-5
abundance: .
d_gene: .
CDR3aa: CASSWTDGNQPQHF
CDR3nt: TGTGCCAGCAGTTGGACGGACGGCAATCAGCCCCAGCATTTT

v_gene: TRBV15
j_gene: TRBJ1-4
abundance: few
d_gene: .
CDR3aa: CATSRDMADEKLFF
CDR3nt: TGTGCCACCAGCAGAGATATGGCTGATGAAAAACTGTTTTTT

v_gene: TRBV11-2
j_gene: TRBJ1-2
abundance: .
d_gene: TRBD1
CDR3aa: CASSLLAGQHYGYTF
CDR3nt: TGTGCCAGCAGCTTGCTTGCGGGACAGCACTATGGCTACACCTTC

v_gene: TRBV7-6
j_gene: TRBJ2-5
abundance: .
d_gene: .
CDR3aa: CASSLGVGSETQYF
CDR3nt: TGTGCCAGCAGCTTAGGTGTAGGTTCGGAGACCCAGTACTTC